This is a list of T cell receptor beta chains from one sample in a study of blood T cell repertoires in COVID-19. Libraries were prepared by immunoSEQ multiplex PCR; TCRdb keeps only in-frame clonotypes and omits some of them. The sample has about 160,000 clones; 87% are singletons. The sample consisted of peripheral blood. These receptors came from a woman aged 55-70 years who had recovered from COVID-19. CDR3s include the opening cysteine and the closing phenylalanine or tryptophan. Fields, in order: clone size, CDR3 length, J gene, D gene, V gene, CDR3 DNA, CDR3 protein. A D gene is named only where the DNA matches it firmly. Clone size is given for some rows only: seen once, a few or many times, or a class if the clone is expanded.

clone size: -; CDR3 length: 16; J gene: TRBJ2-1; D gene: TRBD1; V gene: TRBV11-2; CDR3 DNA: TGTGCCAGCAGCTTACCCTGGGACAGGGGTAGGAATGAGCAGTTCTTC; CDR3 protein: CASSLPWDRGRNEQFF
clone size: -; CDR3 length: 15; J gene: TRBJ1-1; D gene: -; V gene: TRBV7-9; CDR3 DNA: TGTGCCAGCAGCTCATTTACCCCCTTGGCCACTGAAGCTTTCTTT; CDR3 protein: CASSSFTPLATEAFF
clone size: -; CDR3 length: 11; J gene: TRBJ1-1; D gene: -; V gene: TRBV2; CDR3 DNA: TGTGCCAGCAGTCAAAGCGGGGTGGCTTTCTTT; CDR3 protein: CASSQSGVAFF
clone size: -; CDR3 length: 13; J gene: TRBJ1-1; D gene: TRBD1; V gene: TRBV19; CDR3 DNA: TGTGCCAGTAGTGTGGACAGGGGGCTGGAAGCTTTCTTT; CDR3 protein: CASSVDRGLEAFF
clone size: -; CDR3 length: 14; J gene: TRBJ2-1; D gene: -; V gene: TRBV18; CDR3 DNA: TGTGCCAGCTCACCACCCCAGGGCTACAATGAGCAGTTCTTC; CDR3 protein: CASSPPQGYNEQFF
clone size: -; CDR3 length: 16; J gene: TRBJ1-6; D gene: TRBD1; V gene: TRBV10-3; CDR3 DNA: TGTGCCATCAGTGAGTCGGGACAGCCACAATACTCACCCCTCCACTTT; CDR3 protein: CAISESGQPQYSPLHF
clone size: -; CDR3 length: 18; J gene: TRBJ2-5; D gene: TRBD2; V gene: TRBV5-1; CDR3 DNA: TGCGCCAGCAGGAAATCTAGCGGGGGGGCCACCCCCAGCGAGACCCAGTACTTC; CDR3 protein: CASRKSSGGATPSETQYF
clone size: few; CDR3 length: 12; J gene: TRBJ1-1; D gene: -; V gene: TRBV29-1; CDR3 DNA: TGCAGCGTCCGGACAGACTACACTGAAGCTTTCTTT; CDR3 protein: CSVRTDYTEAFF
clone size: -; CDR3 length: 14; J gene: TRBJ1-1; D gene: -; V gene: TRBV9; CDR3 DNA: TGTGCCAGCAGCGTATCCCTTTCGAACACTGAAGCTTTCTTT; CDR3 protein: CASSVSLSNTEAFF
clone size: -; CDR3 length: 15; J gene: TRBJ2-1; D gene: TRBD1; V gene: TRBV10-1; CDR3 DNA: TGCGCCAGCAGTGAGTCGAGTGGACAGGGGGTCTGGCAGTTCTTC; CDR3 protein: CASSESSGQGVWQFF
clone size: -; CDR3 length: 15; J gene: TRBJ2-1; D gene: TRBD2; V gene: TRBV11-2; CDR3 DNA: TGTGCCAGCAGACGTGTTGGGGGGGCCTACAATGAGCAGTTCTTC; CDR3 protein: CASRRVGGAYNEQFF
clone size: -; CDR3 length: 12; J gene: TRBJ2-7; D gene: -; V gene: TRBV29-1; CDR3 DNA: TGCAGTGTCAGACGGGACTCCTACGAGCAGTACTTC; CDR3 protein: CSVRRDSYEQYF
clone size: -; CDR3 length: 14; J gene: TRBJ1-4; D gene: -; V gene: TRBV9; CDR3 DNA: TGTGCCAGCAGCTCGTGGAGGGCCCAAGAAAAACTGTTTTTT; CDR3 protein: CASSSWRAQEKLFF
clone size: -; CDR3 length: 13; J gene: TRBJ1-4; D gene: -; V gene: TRBV24-1; CDR3 DNA: TGTGCCACCAGTGGTGAGAGTTATGAAAAACTGTTTTTT; CDR3 protein: CATSGESYEKLFF
clone size: -; CDR3 length: 16; J gene: TRBJ2-3; D gene: TRBD2; V gene: TRBV6-6; CDR3 DNA: TGTGCCAGCAGTTACCAACTAGCGGGGGGGCCAGATACGCAGTATTTT; CDR3 protein: CASSYQLAGGPDTQYF
clone size: -; CDR3 length: 15; J gene: TRBJ2-7; D gene: TRBD1; V gene: TRBV19; CDR3 DNA: TGTGCCAGTACCGCAGGGACAGGGGGACGCTACGAGCAGTACTTC; CDR3 protein: CASTAGTGGRYEQYF
clone size: once; CDR3 length: 15; J gene: TRBJ2-7; D gene: TRBD1; V gene: TRBV6-5; CDR3 DNA: TGTGCCAGCATTATGACAGGGGCTTCTTCCTACGAGCAGTACTTC; CDR3 protein: CASIMTGASSYEQYF
clone size: once; CDR3 length: 17; J gene: TRBJ2-1; D gene: -; V gene: TRBV13; CDR3 DNA: TGTGCCAGCAGCTTAGGCCTAGGATCCAGCTCCTACAATGAGCAGTTCTTC; CDR3 protein: CASSLGLGSSSYNEQFF
clone size: -; CDR3 length: 11; J gene: TRBJ1-1; D gene: -; V gene: TRBV30; CDR3 DNA: TGTGCCTGGACTGTGAACACTGAAGCTTTCTTT; CDR3 protein: CAWTVNTEAFF
clone size: -; CDR3 length: 14; J gene: TRBJ1-3; D gene: -; V gene: TRBV19; CDR3 DNA: TGTGCCAGTAGTTTACAGATCTCTGGAAACACCATATATTTT; CDR3 protein: CASSLQISGNTIYF
clone size: -; CDR3 length: 15; J gene: TRBJ2-5; D gene: TRBD1; V gene: TRBV3-1/TRBV3-2; CDR3 DNA: TGTGCCAGCAGCCCGACAGGGGGCGCAAAAGAGACCCAGTACTTC; CDR3 protein: CASSPTGGAKETQYF
clone size: -; CDR3 length: 14; J gene: TRBJ2-5; D gene: TRBD1; V gene: TRBV4-1; CDR3 DNA: TGCGCCAGCAGCCTGAGGGACAGGGGCGAGACCCAGTACTTC; CDR3 protein: CASSLRDRGETQYF
clone size: -; CDR3 length: 16; J gene: TRBJ1-5; D gene: TRBD1; V gene: TRBV9; CDR3 DNA: TGTGCCAGCAGCAGGGGGACAGGTAATAGCAATCAGCCCCAGCATTTT; CDR3 protein: CASSRGTGNSNQPQHF
clone size: -; CDR3 length: 14; J gene: TRBJ1-5; D gene: -; V gene: TRBV28; CDR3 DNA: TGTGCCAGCAGTTTGGAACAGGGCGATCAGCCCCAGCATTTT; CDR3 protein: CASSLEQGDQPQHF
clone size: -; CDR3 length: 14; J gene: TRBJ1-5; D gene: -; V gene: TRBV15; CDR3 DNA: TGTGCCACCAGCGGTATGCGGGGCAATCAGCCCCAGCATTTT; CDR3 protein: CATSGMRGNQPQHF
clone size: few; CDR3 length: 16; J gene: TRBJ2-7; D gene: TRBD2; V gene: TRBV4-1; CDR3 DNA: TGCGCCAGCAGAGCAAGCCCAGCGGGGGGGCCCTACGAGCAGTACTTC; CDR3 protein: CASRASPAGGPYEQYF
clone size: -; CDR3 length: 14; J gene: TRBJ2-5; D gene: -; V gene: TRBV19; CDR3 DNA: TGTGCCAGTAGTACCGACGGGAGAAAAGAGACCCAGTACTTC; CDR3 protein: CASSTDGRKETQYF
clone size: -; CDR3 length: 14; J gene: TRBJ2-5; D gene: -; V gene: TRBV3-1/TRBV3-2; CDR3 DNA: TGTGCCAGCAGCCTGGACTACCGGAAAGAGACCCAGTACTTC; CDR3 protein: CASSLDYRKETQYF
clone size: -; CDR3 length: 17; J gene: TRBJ2-3; D gene: -; V gene: TRBV5-3; CDR3 DNA: TGTGCCAGAAGACCCGGTCAGGGGTGGTTAAGGACAGATACGCAGTATTTT; CDR3 protein: CARRPGQGWLRTDTQYF